The sample holds one count of the clone carrying this T cell receptor beta chain. The germline CDR1 and CDR2 sequences are SNHLY and FYNNEI. Trimming took 6 bases from V and 2 from J; bases not matched to a gene: 8. The CDR3 covers 16 residues. The record originates from a study of blood T cell repertoires in COVID-19. Background on the study: The United States, Italy and Spain were the sources of the acute and convalescent COVID-19 samples. PBMCs, B-cell-depleted T cells, or T cells provided the cDNA or gDNA that made up the material.

Original analysis: Amplified reference gene primers provided the basis for estimating nucleated cell counts. The data were produced by immunoSEQ multiplex PCR, yet TCRdb's version contains in-frame clones alone and is incomplete. The DNA gave D and trimming, while V, J and clone size come from that table. The sample yields hundreds of thousands of clones, roughly four fifths seen once. This clonotype was obtained from an elderly man with acute or convalescent COVID-19. Sequenced input: peripheral blood. The chain joins TRBV2 to TRBJ2-3, with TRBD2 matching 10 bases. The CDR3 nucleotides are TGTGCCAGCAGGCCCCTACTAGCGGGACCCACAGATACGCAGTATTTT. It specifies CASRPLLAGPTDTQYF.